The clone carrying this T cell receptor (beta chain) was seen repeatedly, ten times or more. V lost 6 bases and J lost 5; bases outside the gene matches: 6. This CDR3 contains 16 residues. MiXCR, run by TCRdb on the 5' RACE reads, gives a single entry per CDR3 protein. Among about 300,000 distinct CDR3 sequences listed, approximately 19% were seen once. The source of the sample is a study of T-cell memory formation after mild COVID-19. The chain is built from TRBV12-3 or TRBV12-4 and TRBJ2-2; 13 nucleotides agree with TRBD2. Sequenced material: PBMCs or a T cell subset sorted from them (not recorded which). This TCR came from a man aged 18-30 years who had mild COVID-19 (a few samples of this study predate the infection). Cell type and time point are not known. The CDR3 DNA sequence: TGTGCCAGCAGCTTCGGACTAGCGGGGGTAACCGGGGAGCTGTTTTTT. Translating gives CASSFGLAGVTGELFF.